Following are 24 T cell receptor beta chains from one sample sequenced in a study of T cell repertoires in cytomegalovirus infection. One entry per CDR3 protein, called by TCRdb with MiXCR from the reads. The sample records roughly 240,000 distinct CDR3 sequences, 5% to 8.5% being singletons. The material sequenced was PBMCs. These receptors came from a human donor in good health (CMV status not recorded). Some clones in this sample may be carry-over from other donors' samples.

This clonotype was seen repeatedly, ten times or more. The V call is TRBV12-3 or TRBV12-4, the J call TRBJ2-1; TRBD1 matches 9 bases. This CDR3 region has 16 residues. With 4 bases clipped from V and 6 bases from J, the junction kept 10 bases outside the gene matches. The CDR3 DNA follows: TGTGCCAGCAGTTCCCTCGGACAGGGGAGAGTCAATGAGCAGTTCTTC. Encoded protein: CASSSLGQGRVNEQFF.

This clonotype was seen only a few times. The chain employs TRBV14 and TRBJ1-1, with D perhaps TRBD1 (6 bases). Per germline, CDR1 SGHDN and CDR2 FVKESK. The V gene lost 3 bases and the J gene lost 11 bases, with 10 bases spanning the gap. The length of the CDR3 is 11 residues. This CDR3 reads CASSHNRVAFF. DNA for the CDR3: TGTGCCAGCAGCCATAACAGGGTGGCTTTCTTT. The whole variable domain, filled in from reference TRBV14 and TRBJ1-1, reads EAGVTQFPSHSVIEKGQTVTLRCDPISGHDNLYWYRRVMGKEIKFLLHFVKESKQDESGMPNNRFLAERTGGTYSTLKVQPAELEDSGVYFCASSHNRVAFFGQGTRLTVV.

This clonotype was seen many times. This chain links TRBV5-6 with TRBJ1-1, with 7 bases that match TRBD1. The V and J ends lost 4 bases and 5 bases, in that order; junction bases with no gene match: 8. The CDR3 sequence is 14 residues long. Germline loops: CDR1 SGHDT, CDR2 YYEEEE. CDR3 in DNA: TGTGCCAGCAGCCTACAGGGGAGGGGAACTGAAGCTTTCTTT. Its protein product is CASSLQGRGTEAFF.

This clonotype was detected only a few times. V gene TRBV29-1 combines with J gene TRBJ2-2; unclear D gene. V gave up 4 bases and J gave up 0 bases, with 6 bases separating them. The germline V gene encodes CDR1 SQVTM and CDR2 ANQGSEA. This CDR3 contains 13 residues. The CDR3 reads CSVVTSNTGELFF. The DNA for the CDR3 is TGCAGCGTTGTTACATCGAACACCGGGGAGCTGTTTTTT.

This clonotype was detected ten times or more. The CDR3 protein is CSASRGPYEQYF. CDR3 DNA sequence: TGCAGTGCTAGTCGGGGGCCCTACGAGCAGTACTTC. The rearrangement uses TRBV20-1 and TRBJ2-7; possibly TRBD1 or TRBD2 for D (6 bases each). The ends were cut back, 3 bases at V and 2 bases at J, with 8 bases in the middle. The CDR3 has 12 residues. In germline, CDR1 is DFQATT, CDR2 SNEGSKA (reference sequence).

This clonotype was counted many times. The rearrangement uses TRBV10-3 and TRBJ2-2; 10 bases match TRBD1. J lost 5 bases, V lost 3 bases, and 18 bases had no gene match. The germline CDR1 and CDR2 sequences are ENHRY and SYGVKD. CDR3 size: 20 residues. CDR3: CAISDHRDRGNLGSTGELFF. CDR3 bases: TGTGCCATCAGTGACCACCGGGACAGGGGTAATTTGGGGTCAACCGGGGAGCTGTTTTTT.

The rearrangement joins TRBV18 to TRBJ2-7; D possibly corresponds to TRBD1 (5 bases). This CDR3 comprises 15 residues. Germline loops: CDR1 KGHSH, CDR2 LQKENI. V lost 3 bases to trimming and J lost 2 bases, with 14 bases between them. The CDR3 sequence: CASSPRRGLTYEQYF. CDR3 bases: TGTGCCAGCTCACCGCGTAGGGGCCTTACCTACGAGCAGTACTTC. Drawing the rest from reference TRBV18 and TRBJ2-7, the complete variable domain is NAGVMQNPRHLVRRRGQEARLRCSPMKGHSHVYWYRQLPEEGLKFMVYLQKENIIDESGMPKERFSAEFPKEGPSILRIQQVVRGDSAAYFCASSPRRGLTYEQYFGPGTRLTVT.

V and J are TRBV4-2 and TRBJ2-1; no clear D gene. The CDR3 has 12 residues. V was cut by 1 base and J by 7 bases, with 5 bases left in between. The germline CDR1 and CDR2 sequences are LGHNA and YNFKEQ. The CDR3 nucleotides read TGTGCCAGCAGCCAAGGTATGAATGAGCAGTTCTTC. It codes for CASSQGMNEQFF.

In this sample, this clonotype turned up many times. The chain has TRBV7-3 and TRBJ2-7, with D perhaps matching TRBD1 (5 bases). The CDR3 sequence is 12 residues long. Trimming cost V 7 bases and J 2 bases, with 9 bases left between them. Looked up from germline, CDR1 is SGHTA and CDR2 is FQGTGA. DNA for the CDR3: TGTGCCAGCAAGGCAGGGCCCTACGAGCAGTACTTC. As protein: CASKAGPYEQYF.

This clonotype was counted at least ten times. The chain combines TRBV6-2 or TRBV6-3 with TRBJ2-1; TRBD1 matches 9 bases. V gave up 6 bases and J gave up 3 bases; unmatched junction bases: 21. The CDR3 spans 20 residues. Looked up from germline, CDR1 is MNHEY and CDR2 is SVGEGT. The CDR3 here is CASSYTSGTGSLPYYNEQFF. CDR3 nucleotide sequence: TGTGCCAGCAGCTACACGTCCGGGACAGGGAGCCTGCCGTACTACAATGAGCAGTTCTTC.

There are many counts of this clonotype. The V gene is TRBV7-9, the J gene TRBJ1-1, with D hard to call. This CDR3 has 13 residues. V dropped 3 bases and J dropped 2 bases, with 7 bases sitting between them. Germline V gene lookup returns CDR1 SEHNR and CDR2 FQNEAQ (reference sequence). The CDR3 is CASSFVSNTEAFF. The CDR3 region has the DNA TGTGCCAGCAGCTTTGTGAGCAACACTGAAGCTTTCTTT. Combining the CDR3 with reference TRBV7-9 and TRBJ1-1 gives the whole variable domain DTGVSQNPRHKITKRGQNVTFRCDPISEHNRLYWYRQTLGQGPEFLTYFQNEAQLEKSRLLSDRFSAERPKGSFSTLEIQRTEQGDSAMYLCASSFVSNTEAFFGQGTRLTVV.

This clonotype was counted at least ten times. This chain connects TRBV7-2 to TRBJ1-2; TRBD1 is a possible D gene (5 bases). There are 11 residues in the CDR3. Germline values: CDR1 SGHTA, CDR2 FQGNSA. V lost 5 bases and J lost 9, with 10 bases in between. This CDR3 is CASSLGASYTF. CDR3 nucleotides: TGTGCCAGCAGCCTAGGGGCCAGCTACACCTTC.

The table lists this clonotype with a few counts. CDR3 sequence reads: CASSTPEGREQYF. The CDR3, as DNA: TGTGCCAGTTCGACCCCGGAAGGCAGGGAACAGTACTTC. The chain recombines TRBV28 with TRBJ2-7; a weak D match, TRBD1 (5 bases). The germline V and J ends were trimmed by 9 bases and 10 bases, with 22 bases remaining between them. Germline V CDR1 and CDR2: MDHEN, SYDVKM. This CDR3 region has 13 residues.

CDR3 bases: TGCAGCGGGACAGGCCCGGGGGAAAAACTGTTTTTT. Amino acids: CSGTGPGEKLFF. The rearrangement joins TRBV29-1 to TRBJ1-4; 7 positions match TRBD1. Germline V CDR1 and CDR2: SQVTM, ANQGSEA. V shed 7 bases and J 8 bases; nucleotides not matched to a gene: 7. CDR3 size: 12 residues.

Regarding this clonotype: A read error may be the cause here, since a much bigger clone is one base away. The genes are TRBV28 and TRBJ1-5; D ambiguous. CDR3 size: 14 residues. Germline loops: CDR1 MDHEN, CDR2 SYDVKM. CDR3 bases: TGTGCCAGCAGTTTTTGGGAAAGCATTCAGCCCCAGCATTTT. This encodes CASSFWESIQPQHF.

This clonotype has ten or more counts. The V call is TRBV29-1, the J call TRBJ1-2; D ambiguous. Between the trimmed V and J ends, which lost 5 bases and 0 bases, there was a span of 16 bases. The CDR3 runs 15 residues. The germline CDR1 and CDR2 sequences are SQVTM and ANQGSEA. The CDR3 loop reads CSVSWREAANYGYTF. The CDR3 DNA reads TGCAGCGTTTCGTGGAGGGAGGCAGCTAACTATGGCTACACCTTC. The full variable domain, its missing parts supplied by reference TRBV29-1 and TRBJ1-2, is SAVISQKPSRDICQRGTSLTIQCQVDSQVTMMFWYRQQPGQSLTLIATANQGSEATYESGFVIDKFPISRPNLTFSTLTVSNMSPEDSSIYLCSVSWREAANYGYTFGSGTRLTVV.

This clonotype was detected many times. The chain employs TRBV7-2 and TRBJ1-1, with D uncertain. From germline, CDR1 is SGHTA and CDR2 FQGNSA. Trimming took 1 base from V and 8 from J, leaving 11 bases between them. CDR3 length: 13 residues. This CDR3 reads CASSLGGRYEAFF. The CDR3 DNA reads as TGTGCCAGCAGCTTAGGTGGTCGCTACGAAGCTTTCTTT.

This clonotype was counted at least ten times. The chain has TRBV29-1 and TRBJ2-1; 15 bases agree with TRBD2. V lost 3 bases and J lost 5; bases outside the gene matches: 2. Germline values: CDR1 SQVTM, CDR2 ANQGSEA. The CDR3 loop spans 15 amino acids. The CDR3 bases are TGCAGCGTTGAGGGACTAGCGGGGGGAAACAATGAGCAGTTCTTC. Its protein is CSVEGLAGGNNEQFF.

This clonotype came up many times. The chain couples TRBV4-3 to TRBJ1-1; a possible D gene is TRBD1 (6 bases). Per germline, CDR1 LGHNA and CDR2 YSLEER. The CDR3 loop spans 16 amino acids. Trimming stripped 0 bases from V and 1 base from J, with 12 bases between. The CDR3 loop reads CASSQEITGRNTEAFF. CDR3 DNA: TGCGCCAGCAGCCAAGAGATAACAGGGAGGAACACTGAAGCTTTCTTT.

The table lists this clonotype with many counts. The J gene is TRBJ2-3, the V gene TRBV23-1; D unclear. TRBV23-1 is an open reading frame whose function is uncertain. The germline V and J ends were trimmed by 2 bases and 6 bases, with 21 bases remaining between them. This CDR3 comprises 17 residues. In DNA form, the CDR3 reads TGCGCCAGCAGTCAAGAGGCGCCAGGCAGAACATTGGATACGCAGTATTTT. This encodes CASSQEAPGRTLDTQYF.

This clonotype occurred many times. This chain connects TRBV7-3 to TRBJ2-3; the match to TRBD2 covers 7 bases. V trimming: 8 bases; J trimming: 3 bases; junction bases outside the gene matches: 5. This CDR3 contains 13 residues. The germline V gene has CDR1 SGHTA and CDR2 FQGTGA. The CDR3 sequence is CASGRAGTDTQYF. CDR3 nucleotide sequence: TGTGCCAGCGGGAGGGCGGGTACAGATACGCAGTATTTT.

This clonotype appeared many times. V usage is TRBV10-3 and J usage is TRBJ1-1; the D gene is possibly TRBD1 (6 bases). Trimming pared 7 bases from V and 8 bases from J, leaving 14 bases between. Germline V gene lookup returns CDR1 ENHRY and CDR2 SYGVKD. This CDR3 contains 12 residues. The CDR3 DNA is TGTGCCATCAACGGTGGTAGGGGGGAAGCTTTCTTT. Translation: CAINGGRGEAFF.

This clonotype was seen at least ten times. The V and J genes are TRBV4-2 and TRBJ2-4, with TRBD2 matching 9 bases. Trimming at V came to 0 bases and at J to 1 base, leaving 13 bases not matched to a gene. CDR1 is LGHNA, CDR2 YNFKEQ, per germline. The CDR3 runs to 20 residues. The CDR3 DNA follows: TGTGCCAGCAGCCAAGATGCTAATAGCGGGGGTTCTGGGGCCAAAAACATTCAGTACTTC. This sequence encodes CASSQDANSGGSGAKNIQYF.

This clonotype was recorded many times. The chain carries TRBV28 and TRBJ2-7, with D possibly matching TRBD1 (6 bases). This CDR3 is 16 amino acids long. Trimming took 2 bases from V and 0 from J, leaving 14 bases between them. Per germline, CDR1 MDHEN and CDR2 SYDVKM. The CDR3 region has the DNA TGTGCCAGCAGTTTAAGGAGGACAGTTCTCTCCTACGAGCAGTACTTC. This gives the protein CASSLRRTVLSYEQYF.